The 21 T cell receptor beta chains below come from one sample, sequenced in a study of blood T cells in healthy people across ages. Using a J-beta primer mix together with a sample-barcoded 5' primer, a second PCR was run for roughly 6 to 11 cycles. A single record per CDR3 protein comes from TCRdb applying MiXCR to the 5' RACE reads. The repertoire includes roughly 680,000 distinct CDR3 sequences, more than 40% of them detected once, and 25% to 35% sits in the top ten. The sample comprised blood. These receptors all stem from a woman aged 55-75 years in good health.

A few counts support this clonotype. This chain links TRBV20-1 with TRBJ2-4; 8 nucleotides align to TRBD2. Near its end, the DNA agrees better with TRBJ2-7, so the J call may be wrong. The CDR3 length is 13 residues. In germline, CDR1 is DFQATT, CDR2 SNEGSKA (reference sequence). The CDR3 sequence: CSATGTSVYEQYF. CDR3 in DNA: TGCAGTGCTACCGGGACTAGTGTATACGAGCAGTACTTC.

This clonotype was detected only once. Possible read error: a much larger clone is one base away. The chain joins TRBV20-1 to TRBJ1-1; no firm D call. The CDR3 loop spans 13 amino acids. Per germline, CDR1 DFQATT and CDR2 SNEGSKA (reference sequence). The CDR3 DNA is TGCGGTGCTATCGGGGTGGGCGTGGCTGAAGCTTTCTTT. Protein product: CGAIGVGVAEAFF.

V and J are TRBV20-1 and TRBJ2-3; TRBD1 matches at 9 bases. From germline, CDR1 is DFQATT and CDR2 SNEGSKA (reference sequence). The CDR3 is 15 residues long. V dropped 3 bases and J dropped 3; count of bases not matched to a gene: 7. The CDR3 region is CSARPDRGWTDTQYF. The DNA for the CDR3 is TGCAGTGCTAGGCCTGACAGGGGGTGGACAGATACGCAGTATTTT.

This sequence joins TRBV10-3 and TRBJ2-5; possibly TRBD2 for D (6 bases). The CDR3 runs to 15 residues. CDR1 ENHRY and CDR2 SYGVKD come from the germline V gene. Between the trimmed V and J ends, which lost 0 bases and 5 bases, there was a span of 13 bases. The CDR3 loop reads CAISESRAAGETQYF. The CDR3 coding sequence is TGTGCCATCAGTGAGTCACGGGCCGCGGGGGAGACCCAGTACTTC.

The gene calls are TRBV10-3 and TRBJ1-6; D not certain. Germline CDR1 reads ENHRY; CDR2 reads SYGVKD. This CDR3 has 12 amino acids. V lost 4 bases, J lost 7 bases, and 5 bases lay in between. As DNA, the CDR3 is TGTGCCATCAGTGGCCTGAATTCACCCCTCCACTTT. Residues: CAISGLNSPLHF.

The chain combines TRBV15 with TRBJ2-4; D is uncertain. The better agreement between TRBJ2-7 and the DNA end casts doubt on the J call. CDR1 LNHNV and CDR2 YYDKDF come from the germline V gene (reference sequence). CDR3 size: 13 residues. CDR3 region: CATSRDYHYEQYF. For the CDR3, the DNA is TGTGCCACCAGCAGAGATTACCACTACGAGCAGTACTTC.

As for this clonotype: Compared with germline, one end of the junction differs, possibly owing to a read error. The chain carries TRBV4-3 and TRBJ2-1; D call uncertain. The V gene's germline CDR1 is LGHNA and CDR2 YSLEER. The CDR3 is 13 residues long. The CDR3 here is CAGSYGLYNEQFF. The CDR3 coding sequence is TGCGCCGGCAGCTATGGCCTATACAATGAGCAGTTCTTC.

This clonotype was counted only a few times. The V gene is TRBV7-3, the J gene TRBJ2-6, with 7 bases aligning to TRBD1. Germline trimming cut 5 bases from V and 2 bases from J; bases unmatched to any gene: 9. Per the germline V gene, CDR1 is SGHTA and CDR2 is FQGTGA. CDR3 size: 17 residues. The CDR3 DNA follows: TGTGCCAGCAGCCGTATCTTGACAGGGACTGGGGCCAACGTCCTGACTTTC. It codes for CASSRILTGTGANVLTF.

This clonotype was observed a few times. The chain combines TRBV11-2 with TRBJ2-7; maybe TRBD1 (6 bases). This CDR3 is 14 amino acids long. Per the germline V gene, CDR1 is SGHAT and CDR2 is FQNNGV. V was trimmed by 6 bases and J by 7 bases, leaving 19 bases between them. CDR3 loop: CASSSTQGRLEQYF. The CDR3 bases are TGTGCCAGCAGTTCAACACAGGGAAGATTGGAGCAGTACTTC.

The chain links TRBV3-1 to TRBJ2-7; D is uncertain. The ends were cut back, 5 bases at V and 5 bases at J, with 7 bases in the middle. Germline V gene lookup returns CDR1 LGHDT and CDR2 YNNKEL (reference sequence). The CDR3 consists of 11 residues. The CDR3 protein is CASSNGHEQYF. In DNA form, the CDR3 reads TGTGCCAGCAGCAACGGCCACGAGCAGTACTTC.

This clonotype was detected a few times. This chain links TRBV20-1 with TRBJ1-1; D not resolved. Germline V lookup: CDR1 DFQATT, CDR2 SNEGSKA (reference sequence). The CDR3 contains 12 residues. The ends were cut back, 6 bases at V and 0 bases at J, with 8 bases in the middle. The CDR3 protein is CSAPGMNTEAFF. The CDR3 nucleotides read TGCAGTGCGCCAGGCATGAACACTGAAGCTTTCTTT.

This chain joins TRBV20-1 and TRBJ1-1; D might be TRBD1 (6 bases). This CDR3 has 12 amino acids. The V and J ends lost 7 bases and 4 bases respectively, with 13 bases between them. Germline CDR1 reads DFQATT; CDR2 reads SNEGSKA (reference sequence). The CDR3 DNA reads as TGCAGTGACAGAAACAGGGCCACTGAAGCTTTCTTT. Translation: CSDRNRATEAFF.

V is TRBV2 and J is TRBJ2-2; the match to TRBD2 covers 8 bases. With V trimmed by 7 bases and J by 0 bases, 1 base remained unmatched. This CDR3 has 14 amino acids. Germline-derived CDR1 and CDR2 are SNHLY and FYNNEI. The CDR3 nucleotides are TGTGCCAGCAAAGCGGGAGCGAACACCGGGGAGCTGTTTTTT. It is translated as CASKAGANTGELFF.

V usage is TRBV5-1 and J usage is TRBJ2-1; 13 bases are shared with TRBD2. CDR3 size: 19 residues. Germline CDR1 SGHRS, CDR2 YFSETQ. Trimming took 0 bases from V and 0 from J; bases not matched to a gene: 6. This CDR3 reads CASSLAPTSGRGSYNEQFF. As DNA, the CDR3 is TGCGCCAGCAGCTTGGCCCCAACTAGCGGGAGGGGCTCCTACAATGAGCAGTTCTTC.

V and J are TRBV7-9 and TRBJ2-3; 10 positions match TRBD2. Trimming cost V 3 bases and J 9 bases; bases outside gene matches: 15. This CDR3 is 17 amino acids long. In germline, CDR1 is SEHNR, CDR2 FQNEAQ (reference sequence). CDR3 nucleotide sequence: TGTGCCAGCAGCTTTCTTAGCGGGAGGTCCGGGGGTGAGACGCAGTATTTT. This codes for CASSFLSGRSGGETQYF.

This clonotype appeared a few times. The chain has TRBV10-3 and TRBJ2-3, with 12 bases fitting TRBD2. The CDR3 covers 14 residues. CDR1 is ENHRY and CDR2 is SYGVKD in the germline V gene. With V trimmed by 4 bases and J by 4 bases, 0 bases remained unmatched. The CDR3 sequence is CAISGLAGADTQYF. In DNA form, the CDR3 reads TGTGCCATCAGTGGACTAGCGGGAGCAGATACGCAGTATTTT.

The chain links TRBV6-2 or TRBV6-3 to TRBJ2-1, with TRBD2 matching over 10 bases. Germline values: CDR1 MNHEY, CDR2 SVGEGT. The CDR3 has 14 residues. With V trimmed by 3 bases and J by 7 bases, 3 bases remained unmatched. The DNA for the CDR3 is TGTGCCAGCAGTTATACTAGCGGGAAGAATGAGCAGTTCTTC. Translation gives CASSYTSGKNEQFF.

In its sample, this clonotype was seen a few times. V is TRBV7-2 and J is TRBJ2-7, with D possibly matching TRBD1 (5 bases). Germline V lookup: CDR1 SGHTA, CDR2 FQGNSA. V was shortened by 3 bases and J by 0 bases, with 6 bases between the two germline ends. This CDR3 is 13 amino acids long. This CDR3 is CASSFDSSYEQYF. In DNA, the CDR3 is TGTGCCAGCAGCTTTGACAGCTCCTACGAGCAGTACTTC.

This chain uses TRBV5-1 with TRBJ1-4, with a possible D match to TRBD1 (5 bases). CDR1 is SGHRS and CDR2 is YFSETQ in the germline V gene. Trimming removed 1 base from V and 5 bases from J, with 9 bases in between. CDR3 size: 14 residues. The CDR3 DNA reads TGCGCCAGCAGCTTGAGGACACTCAATGAAAAACTGTTTTTT. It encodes CASSLRTLNEKLFF.

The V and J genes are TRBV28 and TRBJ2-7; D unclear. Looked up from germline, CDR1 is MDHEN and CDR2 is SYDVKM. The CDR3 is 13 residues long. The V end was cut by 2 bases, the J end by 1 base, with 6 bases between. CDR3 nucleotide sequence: TGTGCCAGCAGTTTACCGGCTTCCTACGAGCAGTACTTC. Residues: CASSLPASYEQYF.

The CDR3 spells CASRSTKGTGSYEQYF. The CDR3 nucleotides read TGTGCCAGCAGATCGACAAAGGGGACAGGGTCCTACGAGCAGTACTTC. The V call is TRBV6-2 or TRBV6-3, the J call TRBJ2-7; TRBD1 aligns across 9 bases. Germline CDR1 MNHEY, CDR2 SVGEGT. The CDR3 runs 16 residues. V shed 6 bases and J 1 base; nucleotides not matched to a gene: 10.